One and the same sample provided the 5 T cell receptor beta chains below, sequenced in a study of T cell responses to AZD1222 COVID-19 vaccine. Using immunoSEQ multiplex PCR, the repertoire was profiled, and TCRdb retains in-frame clones only, with some absent. The sample carries 100,000 to 150,000 clones, 80% to 90% recorded once. The specimen was peripheral blood, collected on day 0 of AZD1222 vaccination. The origin of the receptors is an adult in good health.

The V gene is TRBV9, the J gene TRBJ2-1, with 13 bases identical to TRBD2. The CDR3 covers 17 residues. The trim removed 0 bases at V and 1 base at J, leaving 1 base unmatched. CDR1 and CDR2 (germline): SGDLS, YYNGEE. CDR3 nucleotides: TGTGCCAGCAGCGTAGGGACTAGCGGGAGTTCCTACAATGAGCAGTTCTTC. It yields the protein CASSVGTSGSSYNEQFF. Full variable domain (outside the CDR3, taken from reference TRBV9 and TRBJ2-1): DSGVTQTPKHLITATGQRVTLRCSPRSGDLSVYWYQQSLDQGLQFLIQYYNGEERAKGNILERFSAQQFPDLHSELNLSSLELGDSALYFCASSVGTSGSSYNEQFFGPGTRLTVL.

The V and J genes are TRBV19 and TRBJ2-3; 7 positions agree with TRBD1. Germline CDR1 LNHDA, CDR2 SQIVND (reference sequence). Losses at the gene ends were 7 bases for V and 1 base for J; bases not matched to a gene: 5. There are 14 residues in the CDR3. CDR3 protein: CASKRTGGTDTQYF. In nucleotides, the CDR3 is TGTGCCAGTAAAAGGACAGGAGGCACAGATACGCAGTATTTT.

The chain employs TRBV12-2 and TRBJ2-1; the DNA was not used to check the table's D call, TRBD1. TRBV12-2 is classified as a pseudogene. This CDR3 contains 18 residues. CDR3 bases: TGTGCAAGTCGCTTATCTATGGACAGGGAAAGCTCCTACAATGAGCAGTTCTTC. Protein product: CASRLSMDRESSYNEQFF.

CDR3 nucleotide sequence: TGTGCCAGCAGCTTAGGGGTTACCAATTCACCCCTCCACTTT. Translation: CASSLGVTNSPLHF. The rearrangement links TRBV5-4 to TRBJ1-6, with D possibly being TRBD1 (5 bases). V was clipped by 2 bases and J by 7 bases, with 10 bases between them. The CDR3 runs to 14 residues. The V gene's germline CDR1 is SGHNT and CDR2 YYREEE (reference sequence).

The chain is built from TRBV28 and TRBJ1-5; D unresolved. With 6 bases removed from V and 0 bases from J, the gap between germline ends came to 15 bases. CDR1 and CDR2 (germline): MDHEN, SYDVKM. The CDR3 has 16 residues. In nucleotides, the CDR3 is TGTGCCAGCAGGATGTACGGTAGAAATAGCAATCAGCCCCAGCATTTT. The encoded protein is CASRMYGRNSNQPQHF.